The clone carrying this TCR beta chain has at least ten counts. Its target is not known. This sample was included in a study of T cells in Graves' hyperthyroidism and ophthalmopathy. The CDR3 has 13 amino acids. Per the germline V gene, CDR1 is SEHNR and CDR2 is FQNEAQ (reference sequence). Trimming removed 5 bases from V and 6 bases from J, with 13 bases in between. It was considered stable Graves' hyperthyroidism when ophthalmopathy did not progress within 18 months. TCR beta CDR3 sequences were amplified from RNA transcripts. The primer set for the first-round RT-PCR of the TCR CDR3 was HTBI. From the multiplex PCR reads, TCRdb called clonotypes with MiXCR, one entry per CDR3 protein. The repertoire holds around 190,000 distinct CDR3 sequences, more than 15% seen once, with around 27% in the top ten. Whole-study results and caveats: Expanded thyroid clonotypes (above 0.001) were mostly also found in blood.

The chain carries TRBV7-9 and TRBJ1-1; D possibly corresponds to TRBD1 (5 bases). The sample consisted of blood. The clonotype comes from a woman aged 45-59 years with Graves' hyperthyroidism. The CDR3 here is CASSPTASPEAFF. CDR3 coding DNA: TGTGCCAGCAGCCCGACAGCTTCCCCTGAAGCTTTCTTT.